This TCR beta chain was profiled in a study of post-analysis software for immune sequencing data. Remarks on this clonotype: The antigen remains undetermined.

This CDR3 has 16 residues. The V gene lost 2 bases and the J gene lost 2 bases, with 19 bases spanning the gap. The germline V gene has CDR1 GTSNPN and CDR2 SVGIG (reference sequence). Unique-molecular-identifier-tagged TCR beta cDNA libraries were used. TCRdb passed the PCR reads through MiXCR, listing each CDR3 protein once. This repertoire shows approximately 570,000 distinct CDR3 sequences, about 44% found once; its top ten account for more than 1.5%. Study conclusions and caveats: Included in a set of roughly five TRBV segments more frequent in patients than controls were TRBV5-6, TRBV5-1 and TRBV20-1.

V and J are TRBV30 and TRBJ2-7; a possible D gene is TRBD2 (5 bases). The sequenced material came from blood. The source is a girl between 5 and 17 years old with multiple sclerosis. The CDR3 nucleotides read TGTGCCTGGAGTTTAACGAGGGATAGGCAGACCTACGAGCAGTACTTC. It encodes CAWSLTRDRQTYEQYF.